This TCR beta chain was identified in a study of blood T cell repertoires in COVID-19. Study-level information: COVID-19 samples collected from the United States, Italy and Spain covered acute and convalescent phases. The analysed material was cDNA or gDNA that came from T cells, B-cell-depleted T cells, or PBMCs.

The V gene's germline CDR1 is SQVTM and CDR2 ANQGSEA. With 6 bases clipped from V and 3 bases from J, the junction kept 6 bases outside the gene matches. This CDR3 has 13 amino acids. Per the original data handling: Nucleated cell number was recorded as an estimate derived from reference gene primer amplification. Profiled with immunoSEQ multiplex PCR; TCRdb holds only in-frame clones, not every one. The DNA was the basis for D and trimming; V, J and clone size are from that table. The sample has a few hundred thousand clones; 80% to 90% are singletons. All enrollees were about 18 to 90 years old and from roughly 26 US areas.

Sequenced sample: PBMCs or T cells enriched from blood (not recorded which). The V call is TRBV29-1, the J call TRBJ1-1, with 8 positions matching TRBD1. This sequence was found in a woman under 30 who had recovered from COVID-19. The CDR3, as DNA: TGCAGCGTGCGACAGGGGAGAGACACTGAAGCTTTCTTT. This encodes CSVRQGRDTEAFF.